The 6 T cell receptor beta chains below were found in one sample sequenced in a study of cytomegalovirus exposure and HLA in healthy donors. Primers included in the PCR were 60 Vbeta and 13 Jbeta primers. This table comes from immunoSEQ multiplex PCR, and its TCRdb copy is limited to in-frame clones, with some not included. Found here are roughly 190,000 clones; the top ten clones hold 6.5%. Sequencing was carried out using PBMCs. These receptors were obtained from a man younger than 45 in good health and CMV-seronegative.

This chain joins TRBV9 and TRBJ2-7, with 7 positions matching TRBD1. V trimming: 1 base; J trimming: 6 bases; junction bases outside the gene matches: 7. The CDR3 runs 14 residues. Germline assignment: CDR1 SGDLS and CDR2 YYNGEE. The CDR3 sequence: CASSVRGPPGEQYF. The CDR3 DNA sequence: TGTGCCAGCAGCGTAAGGGGGCCCCCGGGCGAGCAGTACTTC.

The rearrangement joins TRBV28 to TRBJ1-2, with D uncertain. Trimming left V 3 bases short and J 8 bases short, with 16 bases between. The length of the CDR3 is 14 residues. CDR1 MDHEN and CDR2 SYDVKM come from the germline V gene. CDR3 coding DNA: TGTGCCAGCAGTTTTTTGTCCGACTTCTTGGGCTACACCTTC. The encoded protein is CASSFLSDFLGYTF.

The chain combines TRBV18 with TRBJ2-7, with TRBD1 identical over 9 bases. With V trimmed by 3 bases and J by 6 bases, 12 bases remained unmatched. The CDR3 is 16 residues long. Germline-derived CDR1 and CDR2 are KGHSH and LQKENI. The CDR3 here is CASSPSTQGANGEQYF. The CDR3 region has the DNA TGTGCCAGCTCACCCTCGACACAGGGGGCGAATGGCGAGCAGTACTTC. Complete variable domain (other parts from reference TRBV18 and TRBJ2-7): NAGVMQNPRHLVRRRGQEARLRCSPMKGHSHVYWYRQLPEEGLKFMVYLQKENIIDESGMPKERFSAEFPKEGPSILRIQQVVRGDSAAYFCASSPSTQGANGEQYFGPGTRLTVT.

V is TRBV7-7 and J is TRBJ1-4, with D unclear. Germline V gene lookup returns CDR1 SSHAT and CDR2 FNYEAQ (reference sequence). V was cut by 5 bases and J by 6 bases, with 10 bases left in between. CDR3 length: 13 residues. In nucleotides, the CDR3 is TGTGCCAGCAGCCGGGTAACGGATGAAAAACTGTTTTTT. It is translated as CASSRVTDEKLFF.

The chain links TRBV10-1 to TRBJ2-1, with TRBD1 identical over 7 bases. CDR1 and CDR2 from the germline V gene are WNHNN and SYGVQD (reference sequence). There are 14 residues in the CDR3. J was trimmed by 2 bases and V by 6 bases; bases with no gene match: 4. This CDR3 is CASSPGQPYNEQFF. Here the CDR3 DNA reads TGCGCCAGCAGCCCGGGACAGCCCTACAATGAGCAGTTCTTC.

The rearrangement uses TRBV18 and TRBJ2-7, with D perhaps matching TRBD2 (6 bases). V shed 0 bases and J shed 7 bases, with 19 bases lying between them. The CDR3 is 16 residues long. Germline lookup yields CDR1 KGHSH and CDR2 LQKENI. CDR3 amino acids: CASSPPGTAAGGEQYF. CDR3 nucleotides: TGTGCCAGCTCACCACCGGGGACGGCGGCCGGGGGAGAGCAGTACTTC.